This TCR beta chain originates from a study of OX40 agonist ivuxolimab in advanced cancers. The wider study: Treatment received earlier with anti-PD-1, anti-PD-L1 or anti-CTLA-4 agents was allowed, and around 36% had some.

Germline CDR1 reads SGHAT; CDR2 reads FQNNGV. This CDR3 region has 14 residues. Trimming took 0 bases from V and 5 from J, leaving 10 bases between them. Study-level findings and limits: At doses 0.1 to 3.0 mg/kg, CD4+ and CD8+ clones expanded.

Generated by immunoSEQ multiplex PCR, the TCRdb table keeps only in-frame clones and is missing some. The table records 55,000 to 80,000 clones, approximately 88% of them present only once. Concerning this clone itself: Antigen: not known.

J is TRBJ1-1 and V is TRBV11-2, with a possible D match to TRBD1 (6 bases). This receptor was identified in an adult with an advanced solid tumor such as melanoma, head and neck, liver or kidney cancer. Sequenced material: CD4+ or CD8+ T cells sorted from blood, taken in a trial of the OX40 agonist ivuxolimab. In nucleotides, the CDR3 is TGTGCCAGCAGCTTAGATCAGGGGAGGACTGAAGCTTTCTTT. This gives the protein CASSLDQGRTEAFF.